This T cell receptor beta chain was sequenced during a study of blood T cell repertoires in COVID-19. Background on the study: Sites across the United States, Italy and Spain contributed samples from acute and convalescent COVID-19.

Profiled with immunoSEQ multiplex PCR; TCRdb holds only in-frame clones, not every one. This table holds tens of thousands of clones, around nine tenths found once. Germline CDR1 MNHEY, CDR2 SVGAGI. Trimming removed 4 bases from V and 2 bases from J; junction bases left unmatched: 5. CDR3 size: 15 residues. Sequenced sample: peripheral blood. The chain is built from TRBV6-5 and TRBJ2-7, with 10 bases that match TRBD2. The TCR originated in a human donor in a cohort sampled during active COVID-19. Here the CDR3 DNA reads TGTGCCAGCAGTTCCCCTAGCGGGAGTACCTACGAGCAGTACTTC. Protein product: CASSSPSGSTYEQYF.